What follows describes a single T cell receptor beta chain. Authors' analysis steps: Researchers report that nucleated cell counts were estimated from reference gene primer amplification. Libraries were prepared by immunoSEQ multiplex PCR; TCRdb keeps only in-frame clonotypes and omits some of them. V and J calls and clone size are as listed in that table; D and trimming were resolved from the DNA. Among approximately 100,000 clones listed, more than 85% were seen once. This sample is part of a study of blood T cell repertoires in COVID-19. In the study overall: Samples of COVID-19 (acute and convalescent) were obtained from the United States, Italy and Spain. Sample material is recorded as cDNA or gDNA derived from T cells, B-cell-depleted T cells, or PBMCs.

The CDR3 has 16 amino acids. The germline V gene encodes CDR1 LGHNA and CDR2 YNFKEQ. V was shortened by 1 base and J by 1 base, with 8 bases between the two germline ends. The rearrangement links TRBV4-2 to TRBJ2-6, with D perhaps matching TRBD2 (5 bases). The sample comprised peripheral blood. This clonotype was sampled from a man in his 60s with acute or convalescent COVID-19. CDR3 nucleotides: TGTGCCAGCAGCCAAGCCGGCGGGTCTGGGGCCAACGTCCTGACTTTC. It codes for CASSQAGGSGANVLTF.